Each of the 18 T cell receptor beta chains below was sequenced from the same sample in a study of blood T cell repertoires in COVID-19 (dated by TCRdb to about 2020). The receptor library was made with the immunoSEQ multiplex PCR assay. TCRdb took this table from immuneACCESS and kept in-frame rearrangements with V and J called. Such tables lack part of the clones; where checked against another copy, unresolved V genes explain under half of the gap, and the rest is unexplained. The sample table contains some 150,000 clones; only one count was recorded for about 90% of them. The ten largest clones represent roughly 0.54% of the sample. Sequencing was carried out using peripheral blood. Source of these receptors: a man in his fifties or sixties with acute or convalescent COVID-19.

The chain carries TRBV19 and TRBJ1-6, with 9 bases fitting TRBD1. The ends lost 9 bases at V and 8 bases at J; junction bases unmatched: 5. The germline gives CDR1 LNHDA, CDR2 SQIVND (reference sequence). This CDR3 spans 13 amino acids. The CDR3, as DNA: TGTGCCAGCCGGGGACAGGGAGATTCACCCCTCCACTTT. Translating gives CASRGQGDSPLHF.

The gene calls are TRBV12-3 or TRBV12-4 and TRBJ1-2, with 8 bases aligning to TRBD1. The CDR3 runs 13 residues. V was clipped by 6 bases and J by 7 bases; unmatched bases: 7. The CDR3: CASSLDRGRGYTF. CDR3 bases: TGTGCCAGCAGCCTAGACAGGGGCCGTGGCTACACCTTC.

The table lists this clone with a few counts. J is TRBJ2-2 and V is TRBV5-1; 12 bases match TRBD2. V lost 4 bases, J lost 3 bases, and 7 bases stayed unmatched. Germline CDR1 is SGHRS and CDR2 is YFSETQ. The CDR3 consists of 17 residues. This CDR3 reads CASSPLTSGRYTGELFF. The CDR3 nucleotides read TGCGCCAGCAGCCCTCTTACTAGCGGGAGGTACACCGGGGAGCTGTTTTTT.

The rearrangement joins TRBV28 to TRBJ1-3, with 7 positions matching TRBD1. The CDR3 has 17 amino acids. Losses at the gene ends were 6 bases for V and 0 bases for J; bases not matched to a gene: 11. Germline lookup yields CDR1 MDHEN and CDR2 SYDVKM. The CDR3 reads CASRAAGTVNSGNTIYF. CDR3 in DNA: TGTGCCAGCAGGGCTGCCGGGACAGTAAACTCTGGAAACACCATATATTTT.

The chain links TRBV6-2 or TRBV6-3 to TRBJ1-5, with a tentative D call TRBD1 (6 bases). Germline V gives CDR1 MNHEY, CDR2 SVGEGT. CDR3 length: 16 amino acids. Trimming left V 2 bases short and J 1 base short, with 12 bases between. The CDR3 region has the DNA TGTGCCAGCAGTTACCGGGACATATTGAGCAATCAGCCCCAGCATTTT. Translation gives CASSYRDILSNQPQHF.

The chain carries TRBV7-9 and TRBJ2-7, with 7 bases that match TRBD2. Germline V CDR1 and CDR2: SEHNR, FQNEAQ (reference sequence). Losses at the gene ends were 2 bases for V and 3 bases for J; bases not matched to a gene: 4. The CDR3 length is 14 residues. The DNA of the CDR3 is TGTGCCAGCAGCTTAAGGGACTACAACTACGAGCAGTACTTC. Amino acids: CASSLRDYNYEQYF.

The chain carries TRBV28 and TRBJ2-2; D may be TRBD2 (5 bases). The ends were cut back, 4 bases at V and 9 bases at J, with 18 bases in the middle. CDR3 size: 15 residues. Germline V gene lookup returns CDR1 MDHEN and CDR2 SYDVKM. Here the CDR3 DNA reads TGTGCCAGCAGTTCCACCCCGGGGATAGATCGGGAGCTGTTTTTT. It specifies CASSSTPGIDRELFF.

The chain combines TRBV6-5 with TRBJ1-6, with D tentatively TRBD1 (5 bases). Germline assignment: CDR1 MNHEY and CDR2 SVGAGI. The CDR3 runs 15 residues. Trimming took off 0 bases at V and 10 bases at J, with 13 bases between the two ends. CDR3 residues: CASSYSQGLKSPLHF. As DNA, the CDR3 is TGTGCCAGCAGTTACTCCCAGGGTCTGAAGTCACCCCTCCACTTT.

The CDR3 DNA reads as TGTGCCAGCAGCTGGACAGGGAACACCGGGGAGCTGTTTTTT. Its protein is CASSWTGNTGELFF. J is TRBJ2-2 and V is TRBV2; 7 bases agree with TRBD1. The germline V gene encodes CDR1 SNHLY and CDR2 FYNNEI. With 6 bases clipped from V and 1 base from J, the junction kept 2 bases outside the gene matches. The CDR3 covers 14 residues.

The rearrangement joins TRBV7-6 to TRBJ1-6; 10 nucleotides agree with TRBD1. V lost 1 base to trimming and J lost 10 bases; unmatched junction nucleotides: 7. The CDR3 runs 16 residues. Germline-derived CDR1 and CDR2 are SGHVS and FNYEAQ. The CDR3 spells CASSLGPGQGNSPLHF. CDR3 coding DNA: TGTGCCAGCAGCTTAGGGCCGGGACAGGGGAACTCACCCCTCCACTTT. The variable domain in full, completed from reference TRBV7-6 and TRBJ1-6, reads GAGVSQSPRYKVTKRGQDVALRCDPISGHVSLYWYRQALGQGPEFLTYFNYEAQQDKSGLPNDRFSAERPEGSISTLTIQRTEQRDSAMYRCASSLGPGQGNSPLHFGNGTRLTVT.

The chain carries TRBV7-3 and TRBJ2-2; 7 nucleotides align to TRBD2. CDR1 and CDR2 from the germline V gene are SGHTA and FQGTGA. The trim removed 8 bases at V and 5 bases at J, leaving 11 bases unmatched. The CDR3 spans 15 residues. The CDR3 DNA reads as TGTGCCAGCCGTGGCGGGGGTTTTGTTACCGGGGAGCTGTTTTTT. This codes for CASRGGGFVTGELFF.

V and J are TRBV2 and TRBJ2-7; the match to TRBD1 covers 8 bases. V dropped 6 bases and J dropped 3; count of bases not matched to a gene: 4. Germline CDR1 reads SNHLY; CDR2 reads FYNNEI. CDR3 size: 13 residues. In DNA, the CDR3 is TGTGCCAGCAGACAAACAGGGGGCTACGAGCAGTACGTC. This gives the protein CASRQTGGYEQYV.

This chain joins TRBV20-1 and TRBJ2-1; unclear D gene. Deletions cut 3 bases from V and 5 bases from J, with 20 bases between. CDR1 and CDR2 from the germline V gene are DFQATT and SNEGSKA (reference sequence). This CDR3 comprises 16 residues. In DNA form, the CDR3 reads TGCAGTGCTAGTGGTTTGCGGTTGCCTTCGAACAATGAGCAGTTCTTC. It is translated as CSASGLRLPSNNEQFF.

The chain has TRBV5-1 and TRBJ1-1; perhaps TRBD1 as D (6 bases). The CDR3 extends over 15 amino acids. V was shortened by 4 bases and J by 0 bases, with 13 bases between the two germline ends. Germline CDR1 reads SGHRS; CDR2 reads YFSETQ. CDR3 residues: CASSLSGVLNTEAFF. The CDR3 DNA is TGCGCCAGCAGCCTATCAGGGGTCCTGAACACTGAAGCTTTCTTT.

The chain recombines TRBV7-9 with TRBJ2-7, with TRBD1 matching over 11 bases. Germline loops: CDR1 SEHNR, CDR2 FQNEAQ (reference sequence). This CDR3 is built from 14 residues. J lost 2 bases, V lost 10 bases, and 7 bases had no gene match. CDR3 coding DNA: TGTGCCAACGGGAAGGGACAGGGGGCCTACGAGCAGTACGTC. This encodes CANGKGQGAYEQYV.

The V call is TRBV7-9, the J call TRBJ1-2; the match to TRBD1 covers 7 bases. CDR1 and CDR2 from the germline V gene are SEHNR and FQNEAQ (reference sequence). CDR3 length equals 14 residues. The V and J ends lost 2 bases and 5 bases, in that order; junction bases with no gene match: 5. The CDR3 protein is CASSLKGAGYGYTF. CDR3 nucleotide sequence: TGTGCCAGCAGCTTAAAGGGGGCGGGTTATGGCTACACCTTC. Using reference TRBV7-9 and TRBJ1-2 for the parts outside the CDR3, the full variable domain is DTGVSQNPRHKITKRGQNVTFRCDPISEHNRLYWYRQTLGQGPEFLTYFQNEAQLEKSRLLSDRFSAERPKGSFSTLEIQRTEQGDSAMYLCASSLKGAGYGYTFGSGTRLTVV.

The rearrangement uses TRBV12-3 or TRBV12-4 and TRBJ1-5; D remains unclear. The CDR3 runs 13 residues. Trimming took off 2 bases at V and 4 bases at J, with 6 bases between the two ends. The CDR3, as DNA: TGTGCCAGCAGTTTACAGTTAAATCAGCCCCAGCATTTT. It is translated as CASSLQLNQPQHF.

V gene TRBV27 combines with J gene TRBJ2-7; possible D gene TRBD2, 6 bases. Germline loops: CDR1 MNHEY, CDR2 SMNVEV (reference sequence). This CDR3 contains 16 residues. V lost 0 bases, J lost 7 bases, and 19 bases lay in between. This CDR3 reads CASSLSSGAGLREQYF. In DNA form, the CDR3 reads TGTGCCAGCAGTTTATCTTCGGGAGCAGGGTTAAGGGAGCAGTACTTC.